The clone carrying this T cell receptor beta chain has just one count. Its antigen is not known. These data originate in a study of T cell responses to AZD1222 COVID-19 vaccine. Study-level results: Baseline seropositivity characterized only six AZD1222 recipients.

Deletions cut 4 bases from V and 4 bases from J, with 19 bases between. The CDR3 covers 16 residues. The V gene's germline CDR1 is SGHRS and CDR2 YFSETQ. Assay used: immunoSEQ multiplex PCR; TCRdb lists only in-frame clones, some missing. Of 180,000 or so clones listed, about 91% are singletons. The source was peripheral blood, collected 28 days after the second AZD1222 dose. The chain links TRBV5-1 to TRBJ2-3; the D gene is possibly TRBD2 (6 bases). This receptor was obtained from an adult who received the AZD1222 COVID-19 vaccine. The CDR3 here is CASSALRTTGADTQYF. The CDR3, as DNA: TGCGCCAGCAGCGCCCTCCGGACTACTGGGGCAGATACGCAGTATTTT.